This record concerns one TCR beta chain sequence. This clonotype has at least ten counts. Its antigen has not been determined. Base qualities are not recorded, but no much larger clone differs from it by a single base. This record comes from a study of blood T cells in healthy people across ages (dated by TCRdb to between 2014 and 2017). Study-level background: In model experiments, roughly one uniquely barcoded TCR beta cDNA molecule per two T cells was captured by template switching. The donors were divided into four age groups: young (average roughly 15 years), middle-aged (almost 40), aged (approximately 64) and long-lived (approximately 74). To avoid experimental bias, donors of different ages were distributed randomly across sequencing lanes. For two donors (one aged 18 to 30 and one aged 80 or older), the study analyzed two additional independent replicas of 1 million unique cDNA reads from the same blood draw. Age-related changes in TCR beta repertoire diversity were measured in the study by deep sequencing normalized with unique cDNA molecular identifiers.

The donors were some 39 Caucasian individuals from Russia, aged roughly 6 to 100 years, who were systemically healthy. Around 10 milliliters of peripheral blood were drawn from each donor into EDTA-treated Vacutainer tubes. PBMCs were isolated by Ficoll-Paque density-gradient centrifugation, with at least 6 million obtained per sample. Total RNA, at least 6 micrograms per sample, was extracted from PBMCs with Trizol reagent. For every donor, an aliquot of PBMCs went through flow cytometry to measure the percentages of naive CD45RAhigh/CD27high T cells. From its cysteine to its phenylalanine, the CDR3 spans 13 amino acids. Only the CDR3 DNA stays, 39 bases, in frame from base 1. Trimming at the junction amounts to 3 bases on V and 8 bases on J, and the germline ends lie 13 bases apart. Taken from the germline V gene (reference sequence), the CDR1 and CDR2 loops are MNHEY and SMNVEV. Receptors were amplified or captured by 5' RACE. The data were produced on an Illumina HiSeq 2500. A second roughly 7 to 11 cycle PCR used a sample-barcoded 5' primer and a J-beta primer mix. Each TCR beta cDNA molecule received a unique molecular identifier from a template-switch 5' adaptor carrying 12 random nucleotides. Each sample yielded at least 2.5 million CDR3-containing paired-end reads. The Mint cDNA synthesis kit, primed by a TRBC-specific oligonucleotide, was used to synthesize first-strand cDNA from all RNA. Following uracil-DNA glycosylase treatment, all cDNA underwent a first 18-cycle PCR with the universal primers M1SS and BC2_uni_R. The original methods were these. Normalization of each sample was performed by random selection of 1 million high-quality reads, each carrying a distinct molecular identifier. Reads sharing molecular identifiers were discarded rather than binned into consensus sequences. MiTCR, with a Q25 quality threshold and the strictest error-elimination algorithm, was used for CDR3 identification, clonotype clustering and error correction. A nonparametric unseen species model with Euler transformation was used to estimate lower-bound total TCR beta diversity. TCRdb applied fastp at Q25 and MiXCR to the public reads, then kept only in-frame beta chains. Identical CDR3 protein sequences are pooled into one entry, listed with their most common genes and DNA. TCRdb, not the authors, supplied the V and J calls. The sample table holds 380,000 or so distinct CDR3 sequences, of which about 55% were seen once. Of the sample, 45% to 65% falls within the top ten clones.

The full study reports these points: The percentage of naive T cells measured by flow cytometry correlated strongly with observed TCR beta diversity. Observed TCR beta diversity per million T cells fell roughly linearly with age, and a significant reduction was already apparent by age approximately 40. Because profiling used bulk unsorted PBMCs, naive and antigen-experienced compartments could not be compared conclusively. Estimates of total diversity based on one million sequenced T cells were considered lower bounds and underestimates. Because the CMV infection status of the donors was unknown, age-related changes in expanded clonotypes may potentially have been confounded. The long-lived group showed more naive CD4+ T cells, fewer expanded clones and increased TCR diversity than the aged group, suggesting age selection.

This sequence was found in a man in his 60s in good health. The receptor chain draws on TRBV27 and TRBJ1-1, with the D gene uncertain. Sequenced material: blood. The DNA reads TGTGCCAGCAGTTTCTCCTACAGATCCGAAGCTTTCTTT. Translated, this gives CASSFSYRSEAFF.